This T cell receptor (beta chain) was profiled in a study of shared clonotypes between healthy human individuals. Points on this clone: Antigen unknown.

Sequenced by immunoSEQ multiplex PCR; TCRdb stores in-frame clones only, minus some. The table includes more than 2 million clones, 85% to 95% detected once. Study-wide points: Larger estimated richness was generally recorded for naive subsets relative to memory subsets.

Donors included only healthy HIV-negative adults lacking recent acute infections or vaccinations. Sequencing was performed on naive CD4+ T cells sorted from blood. Subset here: CD45RA+ positively selected. This TCR derives from a man aged 18 to 35 in good health.

DNA for the CDR3: TGTGCCAGCAAAGGGGCGCTGAATGAGCAGTTCTTC. Its translation: CASKGALNEQFF. The chain links TRBV6-5 to TRBJ2-1, with a weak D call TRBD1 (5 bases). In germline, CDR1 is MNHEY, CDR2 SVGAGI. V dropped 7 bases and J dropped 7 bases, with 11 bases sitting between them. The CDR3 totals 12 residues.